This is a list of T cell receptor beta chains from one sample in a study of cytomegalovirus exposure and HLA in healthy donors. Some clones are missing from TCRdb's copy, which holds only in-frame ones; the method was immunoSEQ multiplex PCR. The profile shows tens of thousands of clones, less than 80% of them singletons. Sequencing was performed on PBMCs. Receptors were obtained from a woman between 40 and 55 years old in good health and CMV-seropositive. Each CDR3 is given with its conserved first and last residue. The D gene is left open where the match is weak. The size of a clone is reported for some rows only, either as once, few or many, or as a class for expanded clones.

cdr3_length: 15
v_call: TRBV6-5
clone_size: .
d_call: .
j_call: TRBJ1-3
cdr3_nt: TGTGCCAGCAGACGACAGGACATCTCTGGAAACACCATATATTTT
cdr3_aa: CASRRQDISGNTIYF

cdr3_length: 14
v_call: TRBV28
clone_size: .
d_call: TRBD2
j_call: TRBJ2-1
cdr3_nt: TGTGCCAGCAGTGCCGGGACTAGCCTCAATGAGCAGTTCTTC
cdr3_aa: CASSAGTSLNEQFF

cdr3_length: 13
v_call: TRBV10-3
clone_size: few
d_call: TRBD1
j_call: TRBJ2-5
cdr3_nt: TGTGCCATCAGTCGAGGACAGGGAGAGACCCAGTACTTC
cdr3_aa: CAISRGQGETQYF

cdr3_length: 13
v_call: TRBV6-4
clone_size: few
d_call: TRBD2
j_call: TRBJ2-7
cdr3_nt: TGTGCCAGAGAGCGGGGAGATACCTACGAGCAGTACTTC
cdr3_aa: CARERGDTYEQYF

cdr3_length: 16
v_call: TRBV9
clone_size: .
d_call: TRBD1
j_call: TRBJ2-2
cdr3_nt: TGTGCCAGCAGCGTAGCCACAGGGGGGAACACCGGGGAGCTGTTTTTT
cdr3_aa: CASSVATGGNTGELFF

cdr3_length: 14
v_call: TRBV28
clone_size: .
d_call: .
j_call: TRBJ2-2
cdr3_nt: TGTGCCAGTAGTAGCGCGCCGAACACCGGGGAGCTGTTTTTT
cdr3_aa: CASSSAPNTGELFF

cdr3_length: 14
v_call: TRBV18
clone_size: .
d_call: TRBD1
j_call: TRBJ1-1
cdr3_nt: TGTGCCAGCTCACAGCAGGGGGCGAACACTGAAGCTTTCTTT
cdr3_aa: CASSQQGANTEAFF

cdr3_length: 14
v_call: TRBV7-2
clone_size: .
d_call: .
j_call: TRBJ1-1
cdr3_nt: TGTGCCAGCACCCGGTTCGTGGGAGGCACTGAAGCTTTCTTT
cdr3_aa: CASTRFVGGTEAFF

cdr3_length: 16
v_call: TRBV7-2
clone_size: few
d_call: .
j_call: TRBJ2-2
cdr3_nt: TGTGCCAGCAGCTGGGAAAGGACTGCCAACACCGGGGAGCTGTTTTTT
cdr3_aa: CASSWERTANTGELFF

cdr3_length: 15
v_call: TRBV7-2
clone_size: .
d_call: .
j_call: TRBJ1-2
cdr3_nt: TGTGCCAGCAGCGGGGGGGCGGCCGGGGGCAGTGGCTACACCTTC
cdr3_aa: CASSGGAAGGSGYTF

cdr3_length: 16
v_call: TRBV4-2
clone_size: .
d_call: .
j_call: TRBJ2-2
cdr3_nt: TGTGCCAGCAGCCAAGGTGTAGGGGGGAACACCGGGGAGCTGTTTTTT
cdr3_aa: CASSQGVGGNTGELFF

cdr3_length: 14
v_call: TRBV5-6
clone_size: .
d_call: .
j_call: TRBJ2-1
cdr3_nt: TGTGCCAGCAGCTTGGCGGCTAGCTACAATGAGCAGTTCTTC
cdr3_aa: CASSLAASYNEQFF

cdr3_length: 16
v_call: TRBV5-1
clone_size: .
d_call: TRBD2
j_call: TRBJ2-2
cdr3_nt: TGCGCCAGCACTCTCCGAGGGCTAGCGGGGACCGGGGAGCTGTTTTTT
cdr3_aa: CASTLRGLAGTGELFF

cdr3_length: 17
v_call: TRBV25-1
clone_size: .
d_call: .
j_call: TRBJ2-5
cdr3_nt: TGTGCCAGCAGTGATTGGTCAGGGCAATGGCAAGAAGAGACCCAGTACTTC
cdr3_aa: CASSDWSGQWQEETQYF

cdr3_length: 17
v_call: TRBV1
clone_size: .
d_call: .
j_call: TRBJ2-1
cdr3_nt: TGCACCAGCAGCCAAGAGCCCAGCGGAATTTCCTACAATGAGCAGTTCTTC
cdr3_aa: CTSSQEPSGISYNEQFF

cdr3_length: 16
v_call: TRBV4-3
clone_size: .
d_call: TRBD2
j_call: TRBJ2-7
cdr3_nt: TGCGCCAGCAGCCAAGGGAGCGGGACTAGCAGACTCGAGCAGTACTTC
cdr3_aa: CASSQGSGTSRLEQYF

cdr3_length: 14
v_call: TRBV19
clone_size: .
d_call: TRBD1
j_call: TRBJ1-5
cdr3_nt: TGTGCCAGTGAGCTTGGACAGGGAAATCAGCCCCAGCATTTT
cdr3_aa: CASELGQGNQPQHF

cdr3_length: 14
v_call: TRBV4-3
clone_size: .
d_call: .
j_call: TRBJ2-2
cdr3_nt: TGCGCCAGCAGCCAAGATATAAACACCGGGGAGCTGTTTTTT
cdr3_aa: CASSQDINTGELFF

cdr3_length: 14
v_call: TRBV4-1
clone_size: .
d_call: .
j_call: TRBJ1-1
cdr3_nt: TGCGCCAGCAGCCAAGCCGGGTCGAACACTGAAGCTTTCTTT
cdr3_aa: CASSQAGSNTEAFF

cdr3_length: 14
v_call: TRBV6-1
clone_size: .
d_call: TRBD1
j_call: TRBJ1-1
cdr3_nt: TGTGCCAGCAGTGAAACAGGGGGCCTCACTGAAGCTTTCTTT
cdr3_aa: CASSETGGLTEAFF

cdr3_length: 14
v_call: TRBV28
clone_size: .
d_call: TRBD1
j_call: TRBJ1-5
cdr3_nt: TGTGCCAGCAGTCACGGACAGGGGATTCAGCCCCAGCATTTT
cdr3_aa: CASSHGQGIQPQHF

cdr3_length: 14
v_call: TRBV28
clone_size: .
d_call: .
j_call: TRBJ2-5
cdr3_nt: TGTGCCAGCAGTTCCCCGGGATTCCAAGAGACCCAGTACTTC
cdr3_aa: CASSSPGFQETQYF

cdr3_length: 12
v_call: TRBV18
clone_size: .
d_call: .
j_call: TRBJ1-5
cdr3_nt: TGTGCCAGCTCACCGGCGGGCGAGCCCCAGCATTTT
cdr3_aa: CASSPAGEPQHF

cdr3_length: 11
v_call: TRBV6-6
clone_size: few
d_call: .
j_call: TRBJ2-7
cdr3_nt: TGTGCCAGCACAGGGGCCTACGAGCAGTACTTC
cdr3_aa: CASTGAYEQYF

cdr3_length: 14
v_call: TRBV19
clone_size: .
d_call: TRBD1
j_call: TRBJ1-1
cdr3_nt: TGTGCCAGTAGTGGGCAGGGGGGTAACACTGAAGCTTTCTTT
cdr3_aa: CASSGQGGNTEAFF

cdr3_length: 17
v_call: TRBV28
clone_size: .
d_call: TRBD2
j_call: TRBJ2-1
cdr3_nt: TGTGCCAGCAGTTTACGGTCAACTAGCGGGACGTACAATGAGCAGTTCTTC
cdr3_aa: CASSLRSTSGTYNEQFF

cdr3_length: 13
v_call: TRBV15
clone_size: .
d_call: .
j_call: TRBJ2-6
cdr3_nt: TGTGCCACCAGCCTTACTGGGGCCAACGTCCTGACTTTC
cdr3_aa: CATSLTGANVLTF

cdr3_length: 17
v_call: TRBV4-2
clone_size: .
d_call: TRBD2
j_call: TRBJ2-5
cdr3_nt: TGTGCCAGCAGCCAAGGCGGGACTAGCGGAAAACAAGAGACCCAGTACTTC
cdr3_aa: CASSQGGTSGKQETQYF

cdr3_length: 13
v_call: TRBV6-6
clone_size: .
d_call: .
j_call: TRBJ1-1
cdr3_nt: TGTGCCAGCAGTTCAGGGGTGAACACTGAAGCTTTCTTT
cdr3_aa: CASSSGVNTEAFF

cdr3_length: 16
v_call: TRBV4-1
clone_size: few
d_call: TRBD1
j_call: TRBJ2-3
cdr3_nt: TGCGCCAGCAGCCAAAAAACAGGGGGCTCGACAGATACGCAGTATTTT
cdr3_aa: CASSQKTGGSTDTQYF

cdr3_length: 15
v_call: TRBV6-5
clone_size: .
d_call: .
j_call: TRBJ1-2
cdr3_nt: TGTGCCAGCAGTCCCATCGGGGTTGGCTACTATGGCTACACCTTC
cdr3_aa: CASSPIGVGYYGYTF

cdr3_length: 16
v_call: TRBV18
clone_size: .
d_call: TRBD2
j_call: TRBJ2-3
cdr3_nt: TGTGCCAGCTCACCATCGTTTGACTTAGCTTCGGGAGGGGAGTATTTT
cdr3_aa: CASSPSFDLASGGEYF

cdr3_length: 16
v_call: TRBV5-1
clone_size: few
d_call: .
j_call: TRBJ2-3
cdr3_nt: TGCGCCAGCAGCCCCAGGGGCCAGCGGGATGGAGATACGCAGTATTTT
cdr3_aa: CASSPRGQRDGDTQYF

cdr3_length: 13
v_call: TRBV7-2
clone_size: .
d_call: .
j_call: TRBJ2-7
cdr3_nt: TGTGCCAGCAGCCCCGGGACAATAGTGCAGCAGTACTTC
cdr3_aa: CASSPGTIVQQYF

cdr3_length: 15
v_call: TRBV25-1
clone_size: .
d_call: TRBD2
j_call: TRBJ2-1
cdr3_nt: TGTGCCAGCAGTGAGGCTAGCGGGACCTACAATGAGCAGTTCTTC
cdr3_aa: CASSEASGTYNEQFF

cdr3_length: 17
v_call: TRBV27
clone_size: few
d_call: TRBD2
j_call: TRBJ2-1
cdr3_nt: TGTGCCAGCAGCGCTATGGGACTAGCAAACTCCTACAATGAGCAGTTCTTC
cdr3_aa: CASSAMGLANSYNEQFF

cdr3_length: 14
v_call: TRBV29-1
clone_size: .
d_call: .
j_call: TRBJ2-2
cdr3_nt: TGCAGCGTTGGGGTCCAGGGGGGCACCGGGGAGCTGTTTTTT
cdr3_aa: CSVGVQGGTGELFF

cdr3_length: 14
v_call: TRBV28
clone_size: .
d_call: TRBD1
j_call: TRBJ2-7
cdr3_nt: TGTGCCATCCAAACCCACAGGGGGCAGGACGAGCAGTACTTC
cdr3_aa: CAIQTHRGQDEQYF

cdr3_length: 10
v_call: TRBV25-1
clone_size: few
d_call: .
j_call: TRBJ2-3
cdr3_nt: TGTGCCAGCAGTGGGCATACGCAGTATTTT
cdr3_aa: CASSGHTQYF

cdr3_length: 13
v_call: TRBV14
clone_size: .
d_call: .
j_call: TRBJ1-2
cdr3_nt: TGTGCCAGCTCTCCCAGGTTGGGCTATGGCTACACCTTC
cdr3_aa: CASSPRLGYGYTF

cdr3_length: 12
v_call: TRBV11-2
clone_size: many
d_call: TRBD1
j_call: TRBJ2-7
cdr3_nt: TGTGCCAGCAGCCTGACAGGGGCAGAGCAGTACTTC
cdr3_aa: CASSLTGAEQYF

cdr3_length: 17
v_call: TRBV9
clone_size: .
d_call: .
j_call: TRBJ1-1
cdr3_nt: TGTGCCAGCAGCCCCCGAGGGGGAGGGGGGTTGAACACTGAAGCTTTCTTT
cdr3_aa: CASSPRGGGGLNTEAFF

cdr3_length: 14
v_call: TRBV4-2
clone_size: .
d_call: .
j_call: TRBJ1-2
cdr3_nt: TGTGCCAGCAGCCAAGATCGCAGGGCGGAGGGCTACACCTTC
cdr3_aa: CASSQDRRAEGYTF

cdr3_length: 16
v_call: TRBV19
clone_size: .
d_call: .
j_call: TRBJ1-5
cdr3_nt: TGTGCCAGTAGGGAGAGCGGCAGTTATAGCAATCAGCCCCAGCATTTT
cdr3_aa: CASRESGSYSNQPQHF

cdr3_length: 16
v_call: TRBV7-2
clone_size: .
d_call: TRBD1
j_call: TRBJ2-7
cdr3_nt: TGTGCCAGCAGCTTAGCGGGGGGACAGGGGTACAACGAGCAGTACTTC
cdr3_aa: CASSLAGGQGYNEQYF

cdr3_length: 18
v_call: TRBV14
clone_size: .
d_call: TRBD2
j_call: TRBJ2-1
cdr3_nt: TGTGCCAGCAGTCAGGGACTAGCGGGAGACTCTGTCTACAATGAGCAGTTCTTC
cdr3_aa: CASSQGLAGDSVYNEQFF

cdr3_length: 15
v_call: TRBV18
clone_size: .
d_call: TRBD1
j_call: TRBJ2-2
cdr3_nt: TGTGCCAGCTCACGAGCCGGGACAGGGACCGGGGAGCTGTTTTTT
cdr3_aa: CASSRAGTGTGELFF